This TCR beta chain was profiled in a study of PD-1 blockade in classical Hodgkin lymphoma. Overall study results and limits: Repertoire differences lack defined causes, possibly disease activity or prior therapy. Reports indicated that newly diagnosed patients had lower baseline TCR diversity than healthy donors did. Exclusion was applied to patients who started nivolumab under 1 year after ASCT. Newly diagnosed and completely responding patients shared comparable baseline diversity.

The time point denotes: cycle 4 day 1 (C4D1), after 5 to 7 weeks of nivolumab. Every patient relapsed after autologous stem cell transplantation, and brentuximab vedotin exposure varied. Magnetic negative selection of thawed PBMCs was the method by which CD4+ T cells were purified. A note on this clone: Its target is unknown.

Assay used: immunoSEQ multiplex PCR; TCRdb lists only in-frame clones, some missing. The sample records 10,000 to 15,000 clones, approximately 80% being singletons. Sample: CD4+ T cells from blood, taken before the fourth cycle of nivolumab. The TCR sequence derives from a human donor with classical Hodgkin lymphoma.

Written as DNA, the CDR3 is TGTGCCAGCAGCTTGCCGGAAGTCCAAGAGACCCAGTACTTC. Amino acid sequence: CASSLPEVQETQYF. The chain joins TRBV5-4 to TRBJ2-5; D call uncertain. CDR3 size: 14 residues. V was cut by 1 base and J by 1 base, with 8 bases left in between. Per germline, CDR1 SGHNT and CDR2 YYREEE (reference sequence).